The T cell receptor beta chain under discussion was sequenced for a study of siplizumab effects on memory and regulatory T cells. Study-wide findings and caveats: Roughly 75-97% of dividing CD4+ or CD8+ clones were without an attributable naive or memory phenotype. Confirmation was lacking for the suppressive function of proliferating Tregs derived from siplizumab cultures.

CDR1 is MNHNS and CDR2 is SASEGT in the germline V gene. The CDR3 totals 16 residues. The V end lost 3 bases, the J end lost 3 bases, and 15 bases lay between the germline ends. Using immunoSEQ multiplex PCR, the repertoire was profiled, and TCRdb retains in-frame clones only, with some absent. The data contain 100,000 to 110,000 clones, 75% to 95% of them seen just once; the ten biggest clones take up 0.15%. Points on this clone: The antigen remains undetermined.

This TCR was recovered from a human donor in good health. Sequenced material: CD4+ T cells sorted from blood. The chain recombines TRBV6-1 with TRBJ2-1; D is ambiguous. The CDR3 nucleotides are TGTGCCAGCAGTGACCGGACGTTCGGAAGCTACAATGAGCAGTTCTTC. Encoded protein: CASSDRTFGSYNEQFF.